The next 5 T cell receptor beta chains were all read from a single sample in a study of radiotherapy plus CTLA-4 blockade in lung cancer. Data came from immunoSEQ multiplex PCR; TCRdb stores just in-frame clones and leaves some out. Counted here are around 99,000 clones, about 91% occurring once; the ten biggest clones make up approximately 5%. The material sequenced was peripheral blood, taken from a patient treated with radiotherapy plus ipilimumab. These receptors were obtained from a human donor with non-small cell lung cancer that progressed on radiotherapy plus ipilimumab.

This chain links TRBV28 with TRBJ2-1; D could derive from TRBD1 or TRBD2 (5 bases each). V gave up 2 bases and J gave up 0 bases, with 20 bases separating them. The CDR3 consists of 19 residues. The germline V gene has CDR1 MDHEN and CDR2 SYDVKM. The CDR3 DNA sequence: TGTGCCAGCAGTTTAAAGCCGGGACGACGAAACCTCTCCTACAATGAGCAGTTCTTC. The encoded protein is CASSLKPGRRNLSYNEQFF.

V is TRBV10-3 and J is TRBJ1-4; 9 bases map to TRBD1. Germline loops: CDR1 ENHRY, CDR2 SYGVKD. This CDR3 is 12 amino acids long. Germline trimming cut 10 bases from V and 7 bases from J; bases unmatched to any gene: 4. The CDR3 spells CATGQGSEKLFF. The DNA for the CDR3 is TGTGCCACCGGACAGGGGAGTGAAAAACTGTTTTTT.

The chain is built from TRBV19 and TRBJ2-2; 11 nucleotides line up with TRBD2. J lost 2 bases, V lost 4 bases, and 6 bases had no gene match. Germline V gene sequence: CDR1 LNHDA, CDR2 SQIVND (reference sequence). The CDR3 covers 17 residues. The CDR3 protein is CASSNAGLADNTGELFF. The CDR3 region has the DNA TGTGCCAGTAGTAATGCGGGACTAGCGGACAACACCGGGGAGCTGTTTTTT.

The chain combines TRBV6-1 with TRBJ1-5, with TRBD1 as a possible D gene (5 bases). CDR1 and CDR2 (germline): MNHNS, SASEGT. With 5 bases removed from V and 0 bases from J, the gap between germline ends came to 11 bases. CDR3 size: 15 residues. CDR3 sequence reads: CASSPLGVSNQPQHF. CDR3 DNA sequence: TGTGCCAGCAGTCCCCTGGGGGTTAGCAATCAGCCCCAGCATTTT.

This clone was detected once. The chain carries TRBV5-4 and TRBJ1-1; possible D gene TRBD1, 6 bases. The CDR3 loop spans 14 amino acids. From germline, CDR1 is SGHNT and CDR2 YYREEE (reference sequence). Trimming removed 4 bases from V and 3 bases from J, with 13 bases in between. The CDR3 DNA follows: TGTGCCAGCAGCGGTCGTAACAGGGACACTGAAGCTTTCTTT. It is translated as CASSGRNRDTEAFF. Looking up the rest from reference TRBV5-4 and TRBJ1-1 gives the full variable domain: ETGVTQSPTHLIKTRGQQVTLRCSSQSGHNTVSWYQQALGQGPQFIFQYYREEENGRGNFPPRFSGLQFPNYSSELNVNALELDDSALYLCASSGRNRDTEAFFGQGTRLTVV.